What follows are 29 T cell receptor beta chains derived from one specimen sequenced in a study of CD4 T cell repertoires in COVID-19. The repertoire was sequenced with immunoSEQ multiplex PCR; TCRdb's copy has only in-frame clones and lacks some. The sample records about 75,000 clones, approximately 83% being singletons. The sequenced sample was CD4+ T cells from peripheral blood, obtained after recovery from COVID-19. The receptors were gathered from a human donor who had COVID-19.

The sample holds one count of this clone. The chain carries TRBV9 and TRBJ1-3; 7 bases align to TRBD1. Germline assignment: CDR1 SGDLS and CDR2 YYNGEE. The CDR3 length is 17 residues. Trimming removed 0 bases from V and 3 bases from J; junction bases left unmatched: 9. DNA of the CDR3: TGTGCCAGCAGCGTAGCTCCCCTCCGGGACAGTGGAAACACCATATATTTT. Translating gives CASSVAPLRDSGNTIYF.

V and J are TRBV5-6 and TRBJ2-7, with TRBD2 identical over 9 bases. Germline trimming cut 3 bases from V and 6 bases from J; bases unmatched to any gene: 10. Per germline, CDR1 SGHDT and CDR2 YYEEEE. The CDR3 sequence is 15 residues long. The CDR3 nucleotides are TGTGCCAGCAGCTCGGGTAGCGGGAGAGCATCCGAGCAGTACTTC. Translating gives CASSSGSGRASEQYF.

The chain couples TRBV10-3 to TRBJ1-5; 11 bases align to TRBD1. With 2 bases clipped from V and 1 base from J, the junction kept 4 bases outside the gene matches. Germline CDR1 reads ENHRY; CDR2 reads SYGVKD. This CDR3 contains 17 residues. The CDR3 loop reads CAISEGTGGGSNQPQHF. CDR3 DNA: TGTGCCATCAGTGAGGGGACAGGGGGAGGAAGCAATCAGCCCCAGCATTTT.

The V gene is TRBV5-6, the J gene TRBJ2-7; 8 bases are a match to TRBD1. In germline, CDR1 is SGHDT, CDR2 YYEEEE. The V and J ends lost 6 bases and 3 bases, in that order; junction bases with no gene match: 5. This CDR3 spans 13 amino acids. The CDR3 loop reads CASTLDRGYEQYF. In nucleotides, the CDR3 is TGTGCCAGCACCCTCGACAGGGGCTACGAGCAGTACTTC.

J is TRBJ2-7 and V is TRBV5-6; D might be TRBD2 (6 bases). The V end was cut by 0 bases, the J end by 9 bases, with 19 bases between. Germline V gene sequence: CDR1 SGHDT, CDR2 YYEEEE. This CDR3 is 15 amino acids long. The CDR3 sequence: CASSLDGGARLLQYF. As DNA, the CDR3 is TGTGCCAGCAGCTTGGATGGCGGGGCGAGGTTGTTGCAGTACTTC.

For the CDR3, the DNA is TGTGCCAGCAACCCGGGACAGTCTAATTCACCCCTCCACTTT. It encodes CASNPGQSNSPLHF. This chain links TRBV21-1 with TRBJ1-6; the table's D call TRBD1 went unverified against the DNA. TRBV21-1 is annotated as a pseudogene. This CDR3 is 14 amino acids long.

This chain links TRBV5-5 with TRBJ2-7; D gene unclear. This CDR3 has 13 residues. Germline V gene data show CDR1 as SGHKS and CDR2 as YYEKEE (reference sequence). Trimming removed 0 bases from V and 3 bases from J, with 7 bases in between. The CDR3: CASSLGPLYEQYF. The CDR3 DNA reads as TGTGCCAGCAGCTTGGGCCCGCTCTACGAGCAGTACTTC.

The rearrangement links TRBV7-2 to TRBJ2-7; TRBD1 matches at 7 bases. Germline CDR1 SGHTA, CDR2 FQGNSA. This CDR3 is 15 amino acids long. Trimming at V came to 2 bases and at J to 3 bases, leaving 7 bases not matched to a gene. The CDR3 bases are TGTGCCAGCAGCTTACCGTCCGGGACAGACTACGAGCAGTACTTC. Its translation: CASSLPSGTDYEQYF. Full variable domain (rest looked up from reference TRBV7-2 and TRBJ2-7): GAGVSQSPSNKVTEKGKDVELRCDPISGHTALYWYRQSLGQGLEFLIYFQGNSAPDKSGLPSDRFSAERTGGSVSTLTIQRTQQEDSAVYLCASSLPSGTDYEQYFGPGTRLTVT.

V and J are TRBV5-4 and TRBJ2-7; D is unclear. Per the germline V gene, CDR1 is SGHNT and CDR2 is YYREEE (reference sequence). The CDR3 loop spans 11 amino acids. Trimming left V 0 bases short and J 4 bases short, with 2 bases between. CDR3 sequence (DNA): TGTGCCAGCAGCTTGGAGTACGAGCAGTACTTC. This sequence encodes CASSLEYEQYF.

In its sample, this clone was seen once. V is TRBV5-1 and J is TRBJ1-4, with D perhaps matching TRBD1 (6 bases). The germline V gene has CDR1 SGHRS and CDR2 YFSETQ. Trimming removed 4 bases from V and 0 bases from J, with 16 bases in between. The CDR3 consists of 17 residues. CDR3 sequence: CASSPGQSHATNEKLFF. DNA for the CDR3: TGCGCCAGCAGCCCCGGACAGTCCCATGCAACTAATGAAAAACTGTTTTTT.

This clone was counted a single time. The CDR3 sequence: CASSIGHEKNTEAFF. In nucleotides, the CDR3 is TGCGCCAGCAGCATCGGACACGAGAAAAACACTGAAGCTTTCTTT. The chain uses TRBV5-1 and TRBJ1-1; D possibly corresponds to TRBD1 (5 bases). V was clipped by 4 bases and J by 2 bases, with 15 bases between them. Germline V gene lookup returns CDR1 SGHRS and CDR2 YFSETQ. The length of the CDR3 is 15 residues.

This clone was detected once. The chain combines TRBV11-2 with TRBJ1-1; TRBD1 is a possible D gene (6 bases). The germline CDR1 and CDR2 sequences are SGHAT and FQNNGV. Deletions cut 2 bases from V and 3 bases from J, with 7 bases between. The CDR3 is 13 residues long. CDR3 bases: TGTGCCAGCAGCTTACAGGGGTACACTGAAGCTTTCTTT. It is translated as CASSLQGYTEAFF.

Here the CDR3 DNA reads TGCAGCGTGGCTGACGGGGGAAATCAGCCCCAGCATTTT. This encodes CSVADGGNQPQHF. The chain is built from TRBV29-1 and TRBJ1-5; possibly TRBD1 for D (5 bases). Trimming pared 6 bases from V and 4 bases from J, leaving 13 bases between. The CDR3 spans 13 residues. CDR1 is SQVTM and CDR2 is ANQGSEA in the germline V gene. The full variable domain, in which reference TRBV29-1 and TRBJ1-5 provide the parts outside the CDR3, is SAVISQKPSRDICQRGTSLTIQCQVDSQVTMMFWYRQQPGQSLTLIATANQGSEATYESGFVIDKFPISRPNLTFSTLTVSNMSPEDSSIYLCSVADGGNQPQHFGDGTRLSIL.

The rearrangement uses TRBV29-1 and TRBJ2-1, with a possible D match to TRBD1 (5 bases). Germline values: CDR1 SQVTM, CDR2 ANQGSEA. The CDR3 extends over 14 amino acids. V was pared by 6 bases and J by 3 bases, with 15 bases between. Here the CDR3 DNA reads TGCAGCGTCTTCCAGGGTTTGAACTACAATGAGCAGTTCTTC. This gives the protein CSVFQGLNYNEQFF.

CDR3 sequence (DNA): TGTGCCAGCAGCCTAACCCTGCTCTCCGGCGAGCAGTACTTC. Protein: CASSLTLLSGEQYF. The rearrangement joins TRBV27 to TRBJ2-7; D gene unclear. The V end was cut by 6 bases, the J end by 6 bases, with 18 bases between. The CDR3 consists of 14 residues. The germline V gene encodes CDR1 MNHEY and CDR2 SMNVEV (reference sequence).

The chain is built from TRBV28 and TRBJ1-1; 7 bases map to TRBD1. This CDR3 spans 13 amino acids. Per germline, CDR1 MDHEN and CDR2 SYDVKM. V shed 6 bases, J shed 1 base, and the junction held 2 bases outside the gene matches. In nucleotides, the CDR3 is TGTGCCAGCAGGGGACAGACGAACACTGAAGCTTTCTTT. This sequence encodes CASRGQTNTEAFF. Supplemented by reference TRBV28 and TRBJ1-1, the full variable domain reads DVKVTQSSRYLVKRTGEKVFLECVQDMDHENMFWYRQDPGLGLRLIYFSYDVKMKEKGDIPEGYSVSREKKERFSLILESASTNQTSMYLCASRGQTNTEAFFGQGTRLTVV.

The V gene is TRBV4-1, the J gene TRBJ2-5, with D perhaps matching TRBD1 or TRBD2 (5 bases each). Trimming removed 6 bases from V and 5 bases from J, with 19 bases in between. This CDR3 comprises 15 residues. Per the germline V gene, CDR1 is MGHRA and CDR2 is YSYEKL. The CDR3 protein is CASSRTGTPGETQYF. CDR3 sequence (DNA): TGCGCCAGCAGTCGAACCGGGACGCCCGGGGAGACCCAGTACTTC.

The chain has TRBV15 and TRBJ2-1; 10 bases agree with TRBD1. CDR3 length: 19 amino acids. The germline V gene has CDR1 LNHNV and CDR2 YYDKDF (reference sequence). The ends lost 3 bases at V and 5 bases at J; junction bases unmatched: 16. This chain's CDR3 is CATSRGQGWVRYGHNEQFF. The CDR3 DNA sequence: TGTGCCACCAGCAGGGGACAGGGGTGGGTACGGTATGGACACAATGAGCAGTTCTTC.

This clone was found once. The CDR3 is CASSQGTPGELFF. DNA for the CDR3: TGTGCCAGCAGCCAAGGTACGCCCGGGGAGCTGTTTTTT. V and J are TRBV3-1 (or the pseudogene TRBV3-2) and TRBJ2-2, with no clear D. V was shortened by 1 base and J by 6 bases, with 6 bases between the two germline ends. This CDR3 has 13 amino acids. The germline CDR1 and CDR2 sequences are LGHDT and YNNKEL (reference sequence).

The chain couples TRBV10-3 to TRBJ2-7, with a tentative D call TRBD1 (5 bases). This CDR3 contains 12 residues. In germline, CDR1 is ENHRY, CDR2 SYGVKD. Trimming took 4 bases from V and 6 from J, leaving 10 bases between them. As DNA, the CDR3 is TGTGCCATCAGTGCTCCGACAGCCGAGCAGTACTTC. Amino acid sequence: CAISAPTAEQYF.

Only one count was recorded for this clone. This chain joins TRBV11-2 and TRBJ2-2, with 12 bases aligning to TRBD2. Trimming took 2 bases from V and 3 from J; bases not matched to a gene: 1. The germline gives CDR1 SGHAT, CDR2 FQNNGV. The CDR3 contains 16 residues. The CDR3 DNA sequence: TGTGCCAGCAGCTTAAGACTAGCGGGAGACACCGGGGAGCTGTTTTTT. Protein product: CASSLRLAGDTGELFF.

V usage is TRBV20-1 and J usage is TRBJ2-3, with D perhaps given as TRBD1 or TRBD2 (5 bases each). CDR1 is DFQATT and CDR2 is SNEGSKA in the germline V gene (reference sequence). CDR3 length: 17 amino acids. V was clipped by 3 bases and J by 2 bases, with 21 bases between them. CDR3 amino acids: CSASRPGQKISTDTQYF. In DNA form, the CDR3 reads TGCAGTGCTAGTAGGCCGGGGCAGAAGATTTCCACAGATACGCAGTATTTT.

This chain's CDR3 is CASSEYGRAGYEQYF. The CDR3, as DNA: TGTGCCAGCAGTGAATACGGGAGGGCCGGTTACGAGCAGTACTTC. V gene TRBV2 combines with J gene TRBJ2-7; TRBD2 matches 8 bases. The ends lost 2 bases at V and 4 bases at J; junction bases unmatched: 7. Germline V lookup: CDR1 SNHLY, CDR2 FYNNEI. This CDR3 is 15 amino acids long.

The rearrangement uses TRBV12-3 or TRBV12-4 and TRBJ2-5; D call uncertain. The CDR3 extends over 13 amino acids. V lost 2 bases to trimming and J lost 5 bases, with 9 bases between them. The CDR3 region is CASSLRWLETQYF. CDR3 coding DNA: TGTGCCAGCAGTTTACGGTGGTTGGAGACCCAGTACTTC.

V usage is TRBV18 and J usage is TRBJ2-7; TRBD2 matches 7 bases. Germline lookup yields CDR1 KGHSH and CDR2 LQKENI. V gave up 3 bases and J gave up 1 base; unmatched junction bases: 9. This CDR3 has 16 amino acids. CDR3 coding DNA: TGTGCCAGCTCACCTAGGGGAGGGGAGCGGTCCTACGAGCAGTACTTC. Translation gives CASSPRGGERSYEQYF.

The gene calls are TRBV6-1 and TRBJ2-3, with D possibly being TRBD1 or TRBD2 (6 bases each). The V gene's germline CDR1 is MNHNS and CDR2 SASEGT. This CDR3 spans 14 amino acids. V was shortened by 0 bases and J by 9 bases, with 13 bases between the two germline ends. CDR3 protein: CASSEARGTSTQYF. In DNA form, the CDR3 reads TGTGCCAGCAGTGAAGCTCGCGGGACATCGACGCAGTATTTT.

V gene TRBV25-1 combines with J gene TRBJ2-3, with 9 bases matching TRBD2. V trimming: 3 bases; J trimming: 4 bases; junction bases outside the gene matches: 8. CDR3 size: 16 residues. Germline values: CDR1 MGHDK, CDR2 SYGVNS. The CDR3 DNA follows: TGTGCCAGCAGTGACCCTGGAGTAGCGGGGGCAGATACGCAGTATTTT. Its translation: CASSDPGVAGADTQYF.

The chain links TRBV5-1 to TRBJ2-3; 8 positions match TRBD2. The V and J ends lost 2 bases and 0 bases, in that order; junction bases with no gene match: 5. The CDR3 runs to 16 residues. In germline, CDR1 is SGHRS, CDR2 YFSETQ. The chain's CDR3 is CASSLGSGTSTDTQYF. The CDR3 DNA is TGCGCCAGCAGCTTAGGTAGCGGGACTAGCACAGATACGCAGTATTTT.

The J gene is TRBJ2-2, the V gene TRBV5-4, with 8 bases aligning to TRBD1. The CDR3 consists of 14 residues. The V and J ends lost 4 bases and 7 bases, in that order; junction bases with no gene match: 6. Germline CDR1 SGHNT, CDR2 YYREEE (reference sequence). The CDR3 DNA sequence: TGTGCCAGCAGCCTCGACAGGGGAGACGGGGAGCTGTTTTTT. This codes for CASSLDRGDGELFF.